Presented here are 2 T cell receptor beta chains from one specimen sequenced in a study of spatial heterogeneity in lung cancer. One entry per CDR3 protein, called by TCRdb with MiXCR from the 5' RACE reads. Among tens of thousands of distinct CDR3 sequences listed, about an eighth were seen once. The sample's time point: sample taken at primary tumor resection. In each case, whole RNA from tumor, nontumor lung or frozen PBMC was sequenced unsorted. Material: PBMCs, obtained at surgery. All receptors derive from a male donor with early-stage non-small cell lung cancer.

This rearrangement joins TRBV24-1 to TRBJ2-2; tentatively, D is TRBD1 (5 bases). This CDR3 is 14 amino acids long. Germline V CDR1 and CDR2: KGHDR, SFDVKD. Deletions cut 2 bases from V and 8 bases from J, with 11 bases between. The CDR3 nucleotides read TGTGCCACCAGTGATTCCGGCCGGACAGGGGAGCTGTTTTTT. It encodes CATSDSGRTGELFF.

This clonotype was counted many times. V gene TRBV10-3 combines with J gene TRBJ2-7; tentative D call: TRBD1 (5 bases). V was shortened by 0 bases and J by 2 bases, with 5 bases between the two germline ends. Germline V gene lookup returns CDR1 ENHRY and CDR2 SYGVKD. CDR3 length equals 13 residues. CDR3 sequence (DNA): TGTGCCATCAGTGAGTCAGGGGCCTACGAGCAGTACTTC. Encoded protein: CAISESGAYEQYF.